This entry describes one T cell receptor (delta chain). The antigen is not known. These data come from a study of Vδ1+ human thymocytes. Study observations and caveats: Highly polyclonal TRG and TRD repertoires with Gaussian CDR3 length distributions appeared in thymus. Bulk repertoire data may be misinterpreted because of unexpected Vdelta2 sequences. Unlike peripheral blood Vdelta1+ controls, thymic delta-chain sequences included roughly 18% Vdelta2 and few Vdelta3.

Extracted RNA was reverse transcribed into cDNA. CDR3 amplicons came from multiplex PCR with pooled V-gene forward and constant-region reverse primers. TCRdb repeated clone calling on the multiplex PCR reads with CATT. The sample records about 75,000 delta-chain clones, more than 30% being singletons. V lost 5 bases and J 0 bases, leaving 25 bases between the germline ends. The CDR3 consists of 19 residues. Germline V gene data show CDR1 as TSWWSYY and CDR2 as QGS. The sorted cells were CD3+ Vdelta1+ Vdelta2- thymocytes from alphabeta-depleted thymus. The clonotype was recovered from a boy in the first two years of life who had congenital heart surgery. The V call is TRDV1, the J call TRDJ1; D may be TRDD3 (8 bases). Sequencing was performed on Vdelta1+ gamma-delta thymocytes from the thymus. The subset here: FACS-sorted CD3+ TCRalphabeta- TCRVdelta1+ TCRVdelta2- thymocytes. CDR3 protein: CALGKSLPKGYGYTDKLIF. The CDR3 nucleotides read TGTGCTCTTGGGAAATCGCTTCCTAAGGGATACGGGTACACCGATAAACTCATCTTT.